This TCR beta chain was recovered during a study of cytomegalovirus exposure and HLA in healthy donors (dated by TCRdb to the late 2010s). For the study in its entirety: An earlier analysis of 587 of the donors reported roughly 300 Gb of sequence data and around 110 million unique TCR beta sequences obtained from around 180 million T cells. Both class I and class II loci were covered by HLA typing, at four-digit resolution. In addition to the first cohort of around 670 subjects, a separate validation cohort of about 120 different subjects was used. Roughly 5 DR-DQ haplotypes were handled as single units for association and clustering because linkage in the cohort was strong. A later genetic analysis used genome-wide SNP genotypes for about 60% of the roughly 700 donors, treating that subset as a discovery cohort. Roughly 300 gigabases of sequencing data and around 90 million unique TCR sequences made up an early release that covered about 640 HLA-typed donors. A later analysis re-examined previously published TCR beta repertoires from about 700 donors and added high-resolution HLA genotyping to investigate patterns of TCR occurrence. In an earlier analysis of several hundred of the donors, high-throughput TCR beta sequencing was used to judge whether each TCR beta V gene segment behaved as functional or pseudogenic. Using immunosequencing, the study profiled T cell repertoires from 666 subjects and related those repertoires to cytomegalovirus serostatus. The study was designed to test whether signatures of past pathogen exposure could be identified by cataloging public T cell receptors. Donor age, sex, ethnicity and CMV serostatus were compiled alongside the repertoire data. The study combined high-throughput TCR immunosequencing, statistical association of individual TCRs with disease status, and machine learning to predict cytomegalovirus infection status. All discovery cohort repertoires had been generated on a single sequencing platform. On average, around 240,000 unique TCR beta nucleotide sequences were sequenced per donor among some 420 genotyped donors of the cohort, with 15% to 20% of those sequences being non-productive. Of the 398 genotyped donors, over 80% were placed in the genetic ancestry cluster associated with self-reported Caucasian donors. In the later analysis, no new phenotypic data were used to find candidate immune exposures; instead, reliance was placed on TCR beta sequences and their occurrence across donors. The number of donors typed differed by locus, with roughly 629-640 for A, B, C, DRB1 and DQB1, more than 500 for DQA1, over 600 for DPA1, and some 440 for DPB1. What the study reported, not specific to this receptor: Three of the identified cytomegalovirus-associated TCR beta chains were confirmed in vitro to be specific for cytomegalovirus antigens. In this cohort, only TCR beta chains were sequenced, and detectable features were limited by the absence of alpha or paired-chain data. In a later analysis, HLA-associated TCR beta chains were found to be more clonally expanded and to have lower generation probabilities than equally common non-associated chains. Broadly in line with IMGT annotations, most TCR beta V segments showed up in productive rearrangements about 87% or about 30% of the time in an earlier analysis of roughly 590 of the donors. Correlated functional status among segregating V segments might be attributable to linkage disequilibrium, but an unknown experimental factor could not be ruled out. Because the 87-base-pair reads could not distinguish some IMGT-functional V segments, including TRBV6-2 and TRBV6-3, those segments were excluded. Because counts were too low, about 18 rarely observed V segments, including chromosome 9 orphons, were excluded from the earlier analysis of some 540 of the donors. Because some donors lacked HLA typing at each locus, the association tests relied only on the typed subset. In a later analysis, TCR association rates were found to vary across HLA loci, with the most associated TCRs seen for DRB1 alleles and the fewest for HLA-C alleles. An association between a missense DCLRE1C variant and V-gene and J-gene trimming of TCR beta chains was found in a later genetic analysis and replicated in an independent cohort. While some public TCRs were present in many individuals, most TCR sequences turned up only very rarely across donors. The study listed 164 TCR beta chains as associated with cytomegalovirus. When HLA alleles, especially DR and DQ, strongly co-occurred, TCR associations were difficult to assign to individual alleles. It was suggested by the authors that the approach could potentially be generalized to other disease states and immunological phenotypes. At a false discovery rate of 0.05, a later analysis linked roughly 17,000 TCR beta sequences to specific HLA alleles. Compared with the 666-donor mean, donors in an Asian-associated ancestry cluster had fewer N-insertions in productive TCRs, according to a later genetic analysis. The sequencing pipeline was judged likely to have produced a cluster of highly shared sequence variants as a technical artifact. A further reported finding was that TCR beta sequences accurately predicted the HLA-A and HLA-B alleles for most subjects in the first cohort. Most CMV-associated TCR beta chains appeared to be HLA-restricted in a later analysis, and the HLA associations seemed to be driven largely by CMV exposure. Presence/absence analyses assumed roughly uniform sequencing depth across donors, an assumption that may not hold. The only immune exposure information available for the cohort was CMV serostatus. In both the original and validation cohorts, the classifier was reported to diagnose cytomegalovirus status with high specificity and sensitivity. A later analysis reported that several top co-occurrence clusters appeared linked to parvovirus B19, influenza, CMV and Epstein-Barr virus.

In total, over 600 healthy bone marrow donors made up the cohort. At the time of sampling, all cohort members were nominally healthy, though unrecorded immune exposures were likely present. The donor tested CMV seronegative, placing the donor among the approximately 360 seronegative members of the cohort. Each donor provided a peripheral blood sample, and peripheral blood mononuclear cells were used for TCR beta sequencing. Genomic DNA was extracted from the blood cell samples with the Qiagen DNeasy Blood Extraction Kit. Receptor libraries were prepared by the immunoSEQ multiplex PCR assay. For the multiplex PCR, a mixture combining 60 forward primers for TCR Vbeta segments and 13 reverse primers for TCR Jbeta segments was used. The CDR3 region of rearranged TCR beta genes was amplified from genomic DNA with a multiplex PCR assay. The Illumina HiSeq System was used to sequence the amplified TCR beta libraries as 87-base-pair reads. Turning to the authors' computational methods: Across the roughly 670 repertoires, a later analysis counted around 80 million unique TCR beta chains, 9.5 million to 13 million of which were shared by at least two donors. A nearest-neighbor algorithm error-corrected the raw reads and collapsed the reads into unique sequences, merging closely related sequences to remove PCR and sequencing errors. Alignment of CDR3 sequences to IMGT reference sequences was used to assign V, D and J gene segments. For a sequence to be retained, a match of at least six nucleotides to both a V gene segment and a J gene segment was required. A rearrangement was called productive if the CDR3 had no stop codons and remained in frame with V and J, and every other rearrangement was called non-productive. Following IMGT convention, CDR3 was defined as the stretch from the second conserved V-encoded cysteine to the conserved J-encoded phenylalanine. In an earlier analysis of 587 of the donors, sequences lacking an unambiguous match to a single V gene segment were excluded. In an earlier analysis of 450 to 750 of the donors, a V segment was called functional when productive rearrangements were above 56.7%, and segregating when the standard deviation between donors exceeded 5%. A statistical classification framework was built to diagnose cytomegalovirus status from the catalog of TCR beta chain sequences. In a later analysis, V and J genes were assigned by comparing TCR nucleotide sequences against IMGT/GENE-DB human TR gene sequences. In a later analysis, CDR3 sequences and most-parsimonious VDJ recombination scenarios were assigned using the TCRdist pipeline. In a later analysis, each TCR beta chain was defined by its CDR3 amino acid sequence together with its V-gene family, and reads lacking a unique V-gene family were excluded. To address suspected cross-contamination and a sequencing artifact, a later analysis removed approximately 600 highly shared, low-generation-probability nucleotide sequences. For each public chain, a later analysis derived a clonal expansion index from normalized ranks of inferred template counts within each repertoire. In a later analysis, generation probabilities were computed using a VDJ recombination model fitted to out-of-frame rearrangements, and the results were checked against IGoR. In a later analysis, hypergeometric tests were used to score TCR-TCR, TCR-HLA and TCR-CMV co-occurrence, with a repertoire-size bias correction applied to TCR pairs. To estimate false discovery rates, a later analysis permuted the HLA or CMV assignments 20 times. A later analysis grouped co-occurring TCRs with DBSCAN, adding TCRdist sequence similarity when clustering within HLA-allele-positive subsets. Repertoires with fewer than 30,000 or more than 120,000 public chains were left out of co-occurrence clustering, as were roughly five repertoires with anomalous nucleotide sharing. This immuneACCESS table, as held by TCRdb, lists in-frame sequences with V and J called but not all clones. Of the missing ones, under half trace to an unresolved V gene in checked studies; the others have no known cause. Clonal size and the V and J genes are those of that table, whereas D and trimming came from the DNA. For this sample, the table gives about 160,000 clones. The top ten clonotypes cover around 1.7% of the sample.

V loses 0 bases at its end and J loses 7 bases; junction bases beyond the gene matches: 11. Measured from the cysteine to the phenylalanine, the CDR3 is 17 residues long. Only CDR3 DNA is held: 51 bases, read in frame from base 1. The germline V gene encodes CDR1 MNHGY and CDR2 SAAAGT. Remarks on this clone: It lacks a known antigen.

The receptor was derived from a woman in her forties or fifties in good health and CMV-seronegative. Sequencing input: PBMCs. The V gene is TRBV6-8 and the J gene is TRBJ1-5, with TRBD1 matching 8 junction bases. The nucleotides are TGTGCCAGCAGTTACTCGAAGGGCAGGGGGCTCGGACAGCCCCAGCATTTT. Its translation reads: CASSYSKGRGLGQPQHF.